This T cell receptor (beta chain) appears in the sequencing data of a study of T cells in Graves' hyperthyroidism and ophthalmopathy (dated by TCRdb to the late 2010s). Background for the entire study: Peripheral blood samples were taken at initial diagnosis, before any treatment was given. To identify distinguishing TCR V-J signatures, a discovery cohort of some 100 patients was used, comprising 40 to 45 with Graves' ophthalmopathy and around 60 with stable Graves' hyperthyroidism. Whether ophthalmopathy could be predicted prospectively was tested in an independent validation cohort made up of 18 to 20 hyperthyroidism patients plus 17 patients who later progressed to ophthalmopathy. The 75 to 100 discovery patients were divided at random into training and test sets in a 7:3 ratio. In several Graves' hyperthyroidism patients, the study also compared T-cell repertoires from thyroid tissue with T-cell repertoires from blood. After sampling, hyperthyroidism patients received methimazole starting at 30 mg daily, and ophthalmopathy patients received high-dose intravenous methylprednisolone. TCR Vbeta CDR3 sequencing of 120 to 150 peripheral blood samples (43 ophthalmopathy, about 74 hyperthyroidism and roughly 17 progressor patients) is reported in the paper.

Here is what the overall study found, with its caveats: In cross-validation, a model built on a 13 V-J signature told ophthalmopathy apart from stable hyperthyroidism with approximately 91% sensitivity and about 81% specificity, and in testing the same model reached 80%/75%. In validation, progression to ophthalmopathy was predicted by the model with around 71% sensitivity and about 72% specificity, a median of approximately 6.5 months before onset. Sample size was not statistically predetermined, and investigators were not blinded to group allocation. Most expanded thyroid clonotypes (frequency above 0.001) were also detected in blood, a finding suggesting that blood repertoires may reflect thyroid immune responses.

TCR beta CDR3 regions were amplified from RNA transcripts. For the first round of RT-PCR on the TCR CDR3, the HTBI primer set was used together with the Qiagen OneStep RT-PCR kit. Libraries were constructed in a second round of multiplex PCR, after which size selection and purification were performed. The libraries were sequenced on an Illumina HiSeq2000 using paired-end 100 bp reads. Turning to the authors' computational methods: Raw data were processed with SOAPnuke, discarding reads with adapters, uncalled bases, mean Phred below 15, or no exact constant-primer or identifier match. COPE v1.2.5 was used to merge the high-quality paired reads, and each unique nucleotide sequence was defined as a clonotype. Clonotypes were aligned to IMGT TRBV, TRBD and TRBJ reference segments using MiTCR v1.1. The analysis was restricted to V-J combinations with a frequency above 0.0001, which together covered just over 99% of the repertoires. A TCS score was defined as the ratio of F50 (clonal expansion) to E x V (chaos), with BLOSUM62-based TCRdist applied between CDR3 peptides within each V-J. Welch's t-statistics and random forest reduced around 520 V-J features to roughly 13, which were used in a naive Bayes classifier (R e1071). TCRdb reanalyzed the raw reads on its own, using fastp at Q25 for trimming and MiXCR for clone calling, and kept in-frame beta chains. Rows merge per CDR3 protein into single entries with the most common DNA and genes. TCRdb assigned the V and J calls; the authors' analysis was not used. The table for this sample lists 20,000 to 30,000 distinct CDR3 sequences; roughly 45% of them were counted only once. The ten largest account for around 10% of the sample.

A remark on this clonotype: The clone's antigen remains unknown. No much larger clonotype is one base removed from it; base qualities were not supplied.

Stable Graves' hyperthyroidism was defined as no progression to ophthalmopathy during 18 months of follow-up. Hyperthyroidism patients were aged 18 to 65 years and newly diagnosed, with disease duration of less than 2 months. Exclusion was applied to patients with uncontrolled infections, other autoimmune diseases, pregnancy or lactation. Diagnoses were based on clinical symptoms, serum thyroxine and TRAb, thyroid ultrasound and orbital computed tomography. Ficoll-Paque density gradient centrifugation was used to isolate PBMCs from 8.5 to 10 ml of fresh peripheral blood. Total RNA was extracted with Trizol reagent, and quality was checked on an Agilent 2100 Bioanalyzer. The TCR was taken from a woman aged 25 to 39 with Graves' hyperthyroidism. Sequencing was performed on blood.

The CDR3 amino acid sequence is: CAISEWIAGAYEQYF. The sequenced DNA: TGTGCCATCAGTGAGTGGATAGCGGGAGCCTACGAGCAGTACTTC. The receptor chain draws on TRBV10-3 and TRBJ2-7, and TRBD2 aligns with 9 junction nucleotides. The junction shows trimming of 1 base on V and 2 bases on J, and the gene matches do not reach 3 bases of it. Sequences ENHRY (CDR1) and SYGVKD (CDR2) are obtained from the germline V gene. The CDR3 goes from the cysteine to the phenylalanine over 15 residues. Left in the record is the CDR3 DNA by itself, 45 bases read in frame from the first base.